A single T cell receptor (beta chain) is shown here with its context. The data were obtained in a study of control samples from healthy donors and cancer patients. Assay: immunoSEQ multiplex PCR; the TCRdb copy retains only in-frame clones and omits some. In the table there are about 51,000 clones, more than 70% of which are singletons. CDR3 length: 15 residues. V was cut by 3 bases and J by 1 base, with 13 bases left in between. Per germline, CDR1 GTSNPN and CDR2 SVGIG (reference sequence). Source material: PBMCs. This rearrangement joins TRBV30 to TRBJ1-5, with TRBD1 as a possible D gene (5 bases). The clonotype comes from a man aged 45-65 years with head and neck cancer. The CDR3 nucleotides are TGTGCCTGGAGCGAAGGACACCTGAGCAATCAGCCCCAGCATTTT. Its protein product is CAWSEGHLSNQPQHF.